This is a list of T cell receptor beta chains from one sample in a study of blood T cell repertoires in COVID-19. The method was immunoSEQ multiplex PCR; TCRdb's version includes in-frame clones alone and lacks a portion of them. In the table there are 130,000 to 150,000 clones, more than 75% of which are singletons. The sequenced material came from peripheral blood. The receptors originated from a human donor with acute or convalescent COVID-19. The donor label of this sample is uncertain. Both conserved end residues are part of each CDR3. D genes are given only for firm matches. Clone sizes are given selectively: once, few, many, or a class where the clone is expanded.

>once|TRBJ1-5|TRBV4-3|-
CASSQGETNQPQHF
TGCGCCAGCAGCCAAGGTGAAACAAATCAGCCCCAGCATTTT
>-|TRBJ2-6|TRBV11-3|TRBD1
CASSPGQGDYSSSGANVLTF
TGTGCCAGCAGCCCAGGACAGGGGGACTATTCTAGCTCTGGGGCCAACGTCCTGACTTTC
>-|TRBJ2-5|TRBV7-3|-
CASSPRGSGDSKETQYF
TGTGCCAGCAGCCCACGGGGGTCGGGGGATTCGAAAGAGACCCAGTACTTC
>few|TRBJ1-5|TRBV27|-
CASSLLPDQPQHF
TGTGCCAGCAGTTTACTCCCGGATCAGCCCCAGCATTTT
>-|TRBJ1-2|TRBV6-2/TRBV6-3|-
CASSSKTGDGYTF
TGTGCCAGCAGTTCCAAGACAGGAGATGGCTACACCTTC
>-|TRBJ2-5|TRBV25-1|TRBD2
CASSVALAGSGETQYF
TGTGCCAGCAGTGTCGCACTAGCGGGGAGCGGGGAGACCCAGTACTTC
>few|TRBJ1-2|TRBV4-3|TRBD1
CASSQLTGETNYGYTF
TGCGCCAGCAGCCAGCTTACAGGGGAGACTAACTATGGCTACACCTTC
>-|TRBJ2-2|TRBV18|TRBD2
CASVRPGTTNTGELFF
TGTGCCAGCGTTAGACCCGGGACTACTAACACCGGGGAGCTGTTTTTT
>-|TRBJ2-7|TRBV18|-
CASSPQRDIGSYEQYF
TGTGCCAGCTCACCGCAACGGGACATCGGCTCCTACGAGCAGTACTTC
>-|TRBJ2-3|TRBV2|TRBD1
CASTRGKQAWVTDTQYF
TGTGCCAGCACCAGGGGGAAACAGGCTTGGGTCACAGATACGCAGTATTTT
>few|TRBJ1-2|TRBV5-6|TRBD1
CASSWTDRAGYTF
TGTGCCAGCAGCTGGACCGACAGGGCTGGCTACACCTTC
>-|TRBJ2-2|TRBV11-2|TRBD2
CASSLDGTILPGELFF
TGTGCCAGCAGCTTAGACGGGACTATTTTGCCCGGGGAGCTGTTTTTT
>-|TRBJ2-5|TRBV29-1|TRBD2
CTVLRGGSETQYF
TGCACCGTCCTACGGGGGGGGTCAGAGACCCAGTACTTC
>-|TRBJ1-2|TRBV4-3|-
CASSHPDSYGYTF
TGCGCCAGCAGCCATCCGGACAGCTATGGCTACACCTTC
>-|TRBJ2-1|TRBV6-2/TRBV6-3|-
CASSQTIEQFF
TGTGCCAGCAGCCAGACTATTGAGCAGTTCTTC
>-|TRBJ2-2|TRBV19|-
CASSMSPGRGTGELFF
TGTGCCAGTAGTATGAGCCCAGGGCGGGGCACCGGGGAGCTGTTTTTT
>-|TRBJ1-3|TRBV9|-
CASSVSPSTGGNTIYF
TGTGCCAGCAGCGTATCCCCGAGTACAGGGGGAAACACCATATATTTT
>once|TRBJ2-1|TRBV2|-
CASKRRGHYNEQFF
TGTGCCAGCAAAAGGCGGGGGCACTACAATGAGCAGTTCTTC
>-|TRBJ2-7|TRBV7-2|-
CASSSRDSEQYF
TGTGCCAGCAGCTCCCGCGACAGCGAGCAGTACTTC
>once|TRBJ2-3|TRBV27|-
CASSLWRGTDTQYF
TGTGCCAGCAGTTTATGGCGGGGCACAGATACGCAGTATTTT
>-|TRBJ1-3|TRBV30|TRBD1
CACRPGQGLGNTIYF
TGTGCCTGCCGGCCGGGACAGGGTCTCGGAAACACCATATATTTT
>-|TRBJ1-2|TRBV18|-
CASSPLNGVDGYTF
TGTGCCAGCTCACCACTGAACGGGGTAGATGGCTACACCTTC
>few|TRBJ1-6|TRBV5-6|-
CASSLTGRSPLHF
TGTGCCAGCAGCTTAACAGGGAGATCACCCCTCCACTTT
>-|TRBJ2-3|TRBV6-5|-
CASTQGGPADTQYF
TGTGCCAGCACCCAAGGGGGTCCCGCAGATACGCAGTATTTT
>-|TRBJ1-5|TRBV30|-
CAWSSEYSNQPQHF
TGTGCCTGGAGTTCCGAGTACAGTAATCAGCCCCAGCATTTT
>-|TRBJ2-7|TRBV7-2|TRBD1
CASSSPGTGRAVYEQYF
TGTGCCAGCAGCTCCCCCGGGACAGGTCGCGCTGTCTACGAGCAGTACTTC
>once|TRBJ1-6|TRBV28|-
CASSPGERAPLYNSPLHF
TGTGCCAGCAGCCCCGGCGAGAGGGCCCCACTCTATAATTCACCCCTCCACTTT
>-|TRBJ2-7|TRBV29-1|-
CSVRLATYEQYF
TGCAGCGTTCGGCTAGCCACCTACGAGCAGTACTTC
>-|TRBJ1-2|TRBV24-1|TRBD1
CATSTSSGGYYGYTF
TGTGCCACCAGTACGAGCTCAGGGGGCTACTATGGCTACACCTTC
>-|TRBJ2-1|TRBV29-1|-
CSVELIYNEQFF
TGCAGCGTTGAACTTATCTACAATGAGCAGTTCTTC
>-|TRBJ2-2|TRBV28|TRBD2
CASSLSSGSAGELFF
TGTGCCAGCAGTTTAAGTAGCGGGAGCGCCGGGGAGCTGTTTTTT
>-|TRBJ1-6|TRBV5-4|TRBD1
CASSLEPTGGAMGSPLHF
TGTGCCAGCAGCTTGGAGCCTACAGGGGGCGCGATGGGCTCACCCCTCCACTTT
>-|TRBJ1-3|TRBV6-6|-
CASSSPQGNTIYF
TGTGCCAGCAGTTCACCACAGGGAAACACCATATATTTT
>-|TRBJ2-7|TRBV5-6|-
CASGGREQYF
TGTGCCAGCGGAGGGAGGGAGCAGTACTTC
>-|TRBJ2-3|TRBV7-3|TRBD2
CASSLRTSGTSGGVADGADTQYF
TGTGCCAGCAGCTTAAGGACCTCCGGGACTAGCGGGGGGGTCGCGGATGGGGCAGATACGCAGTATTTT
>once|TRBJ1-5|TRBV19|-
CASSTVRAGQPQHF
TGTGCCAGTAGCACGGTCAGGGCCGGTCAGCCCCAGCATTTT
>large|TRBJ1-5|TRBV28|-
CASSLQVAQHF
TGTGCCAGCAGTTTACAGGTGGCCCAGCATTTT
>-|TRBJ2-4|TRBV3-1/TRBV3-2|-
CASSQETIAKNIQYF
TGTGCCAGCAGCCAAGAAACTATAGCCAAAAACATTCAGTACTTC
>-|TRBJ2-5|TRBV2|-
CASSRRINRGGNQETQYF
TGTGCCAGCAGTCGTAGGATTAACAGGGGCGGGAACCAAGAGACCCAGTACTTC